Presented here are 11 T cell receptor beta chains from one specimen sequenced in a study of early T cells in non-severe SARS-CoV-2 infection. TCRdb ran MiXCR on the 5' RACE reads and lists one entry per CDR3 protein. The sample yields approximately 22,000 distinct CDR3 sequences, approximately 4.3% seen once. The specimen was whole blood. These TCRs come from an adult who was a healthcare worker with PCR-confirmed SARS-CoV-2 infection or an uninfected control (not recorded which).

The table lists this clonotype with a few counts. This chain links TRBV11-2 with TRBJ2-3, with D possibly called TRBD1 or TRBD2 (6 bases each). The germline V and J ends were trimmed by 3 bases and 10 bases, with 17 bases remaining between them. This CDR3 has 14 amino acids. In germline, CDR1 is SGHAT, CDR2 FQNNGV. The CDR3, as DNA: TGTGCCAGCAGCTTGGGACCTAACAGGGAGGCGCAGTATTTT. Translated: CASSLGPNREAQYF.

This clonotype came up many times. This chain links TRBV3-1 with TRBJ2-1, with D unclear. The CDR3 runs 17 residues. CDR1 LGHDT and CDR2 YNNKEL come from the germline V gene (reference sequence). V lost 0 bases and J lost 4, with 16 bases in between. The CDR3 spells CASSQERFITIYNEQFF. The DNA for the CDR3 is TGTGCCAGCAGCCAAGAAAGGTTCATAACCATTTACAATGAGCAGTTCTTC.

This clonotype is labeled medium-sized. This chain links TRBV11-2 with TRBJ2-1; D is undetermined. Germline CDR1 SGHAT, CDR2 FQNNGV. The CDR3 extends over 15 amino acids. V lost 0 bases to trimming and J lost 9 bases, with 15 bases between them. This CDR3 is CASSLDRTNSGEQFF. The CDR3 region has the DNA TGTGCCAGCAGCTTAGATCGCACTAACTCGGGTGAGCAGTTCTTC.

Many counts were recorded for this clonotype. The V gene is TRBV30, the J gene TRBJ2-3; 10 bases match TRBD2. The V segment lost 3 bases and the J segment 9 bases; nucleotides outside the gene matches: 6. The CDR3 is 13 amino acids. Germline V gene lookup returns CDR1 GTSNPN and CDR2 SVGIG (reference sequence). This chain's CDR3 is CAWRVAGGGTQYF. CDR3 bases: TGTGCCTGGAGAGTAGCGGGAGGTGGAACGCAGTATTTT. The full variable domain, with the rest looked up from reference TRBV30 and TRBJ2-3, is SQTIHQWPATLVQPVGSPLSLECTVEGTSNPNLYWYRQAAGRGLQLLFYSVGIGQISSEVPQNLSASRPQDRQFILSSKKLLLSDSGFYLCAWRVAGGGTQYFGPGTRLTVL.

This clonotype was detected many times. The chain employs TRBV7-2 and TRBJ2-3; D gene ambiguous. Trimming took 4 bases from V and 0 from J, leaving 8 bases between them. This CDR3 is built from 14 residues. Germline CDR1 and CDR2: SGHTA and FQGNSA. CDR3 bases: TGTGCCAGCAGCTCCACAACTAGCACAGATACGCAGTATTTT. Its protein product is CASSSTTSTDTQYF.

This clonotype was counted a few times. The chain recombines TRBV7-6 with TRBJ1-3; 8 nucleotides line up with TRBD1. The trim removed 2 bases at V and 1 base at J, leaving 4 bases unmatched. Germline assignment: CDR1 SGHVS and CDR2 FNYEAQ. This CDR3 contains 16 residues. Here the CDR3 reads CASSLKTGGSGNTIYF. CDR3 DNA: TGTGCCAGCAGCTTAAAAACAGGGGGATCTGGAAACACCATATATTTT.

The genes are TRBV11-2 and TRBJ1-4; possible D gene TRBD1, 5 bases. With 0 bases removed from V and 10 bases from J, the gap between germline ends came to 15 bases. CDR3 size: 15 residues. Germline V lookup: CDR1 SGHAT, CDR2 FQNNGV. This CDR3 reads CASSLEGGTGGKLFF. For the CDR3, the DNA is TGTGCCAGCAGCTTAGAGGGGGGAACAGGAGGAAAACTGTTTTTT.

In its sample, this clonotype is medium-sized (0.01 to 0.1%). The chain uses TRBV7-9 and TRBJ2-7, with 9 bases that match TRBD1. Germline V gene sequence: CDR1 SEHNR, CDR2 FQNEAQ (reference sequence). There are 15 residues in the CDR3. V trimming: 5 bases; J trimming: 3 bases; junction bases outside the gene matches: 8. The CDR3 spells CASSPAGQGSYEQYF. The CDR3 DNA is TGTGCCAGCAGCCCCGCAGGACAGGGGAGCTACGAGCAGTACTTC.

This clonotype turned up a few times. The V call is TRBV19, the J call TRBJ2-1; D may be TRBD2 (5 bases). The germline V gene has CDR1 LNHDA and CDR2 SQIVND (reference sequence). V lost 3 bases and J lost 3, with 12 bases in between. The CDR3 totals 15 residues. CDR3 residues: CASSIESGFYNEQFF. The CDR3 nucleotides read TGTGCCAGTAGTATTGAGAGCGGATTCTACAATGAGCAGTTCTTC.

This clonotype was observed many times. This rearrangement joins TRBV13 to TRBJ1-6; D gene unclear. Germline V CDR1 and CDR2: PRHDT, FYEKMQ (reference sequence). V lost 3 bases and J lost 6, with 6 bases in between. The CDR3 is made up of 13 amino acids. The CDR3 DNA reads TGTGCCAGCAGCTTCAAGGGTAATTCACCCCTCCACTTT. Translation: CASSFKGNSPLHF.

In this sample, this clonotype turned up a few times. The genes are TRBV20-1 and TRBJ2-7; no definite D call. Germline V CDR1 and CDR2: DFQATT, SNEGSKA (reference sequence). V was shortened by 0 bases and J by 5 bases, with 11 bases between the two germline ends. The CDR3 loop spans 13 amino acids. The CDR3 DNA follows: TGCAGTGCTAGAGACGGCCTATCAGACGAGCAGTACTTC. Translating gives CSARDGLSDEQYF.